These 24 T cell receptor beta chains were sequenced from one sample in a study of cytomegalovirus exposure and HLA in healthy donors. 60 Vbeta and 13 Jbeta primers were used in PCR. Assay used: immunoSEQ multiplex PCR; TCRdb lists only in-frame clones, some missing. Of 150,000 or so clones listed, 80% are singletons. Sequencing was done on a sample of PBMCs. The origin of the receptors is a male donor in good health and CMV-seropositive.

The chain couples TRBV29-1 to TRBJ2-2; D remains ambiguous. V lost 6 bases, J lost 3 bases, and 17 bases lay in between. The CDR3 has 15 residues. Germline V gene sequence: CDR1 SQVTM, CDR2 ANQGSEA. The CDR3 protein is CSVGTKLLDTGELFF. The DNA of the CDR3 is TGCAGCGTGGGCACCAAGCTCTTGGACACCGGGGAGCTGTTTTTT.

CDR3 nucleotide sequence: TGTGCCAGCAGTGAGGGGGGTTACGAGCAGTACTTC. It translates to CASSEGGYEQYF. This sequence joins TRBV25-1 and TRBJ2-7, with D perhaps matching TRBD2 (6 bases). This CDR3 has 12 amino acids. CDR1 MGHDK and CDR2 SYGVNS come from the germline V gene. Trimming pared 3 bases from V and 4 bases from J, leaving 7 bases between.

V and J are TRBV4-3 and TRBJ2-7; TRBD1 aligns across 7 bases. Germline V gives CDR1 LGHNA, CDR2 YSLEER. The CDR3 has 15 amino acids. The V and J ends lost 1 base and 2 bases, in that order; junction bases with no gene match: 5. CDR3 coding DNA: TGCGCCAGCAGCCAAGCCGGGACAGATACCTACGAGCAGTACTTC. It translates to CASSQAGTDTYEQYF.

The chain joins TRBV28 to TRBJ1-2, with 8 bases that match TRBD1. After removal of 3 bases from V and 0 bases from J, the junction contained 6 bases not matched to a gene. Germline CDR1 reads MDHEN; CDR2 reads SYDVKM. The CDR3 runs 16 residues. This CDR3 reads CASSLPSTGANYGYTF. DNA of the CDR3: TGTGCCAGCAGTTTGCCATCGACAGGGGCTAACTATGGCTACACCTTC.

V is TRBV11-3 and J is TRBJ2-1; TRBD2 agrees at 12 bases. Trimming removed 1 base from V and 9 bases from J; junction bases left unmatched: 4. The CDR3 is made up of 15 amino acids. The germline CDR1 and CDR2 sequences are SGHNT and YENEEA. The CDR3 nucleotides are TGTGCCAGCAGCTTAGCGCCTAGCGGGGGGGGTGAGCAGTTCTTC. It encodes CASSLAPSGGGEQFF.

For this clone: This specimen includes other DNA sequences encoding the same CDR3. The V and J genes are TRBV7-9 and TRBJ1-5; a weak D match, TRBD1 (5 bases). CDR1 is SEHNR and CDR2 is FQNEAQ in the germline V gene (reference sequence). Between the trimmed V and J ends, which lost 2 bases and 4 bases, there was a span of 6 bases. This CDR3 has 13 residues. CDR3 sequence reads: CASSLRGNQPQHF. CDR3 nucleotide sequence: TGTGCCAGCAGCTTACGGGGGAATCAGCCCCAGCATTTT.

The CDR3 DNA reads TGCGCCAGCAGCGGAGACAGGGAGACTGAAGCTTTCTTT. Encoded protein: CASSGDRETEAFF. The chain uses TRBV4-1 and TRBJ1-1, with 7 bases fitting TRBD1. The CDR3 length is 13 residues. V lost 5 bases and J lost 5; bases outside the gene matches: 5. The germline CDR1 and CDR2 sequences are MGHRA and YSYEKL.

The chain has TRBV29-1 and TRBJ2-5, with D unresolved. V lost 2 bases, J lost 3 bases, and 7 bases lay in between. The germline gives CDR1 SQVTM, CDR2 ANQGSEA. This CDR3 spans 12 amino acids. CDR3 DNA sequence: TGCAGCGTTGAACGTCTAGAAGAGACCCAGTACTTC. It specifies CSVERLEETQYF.

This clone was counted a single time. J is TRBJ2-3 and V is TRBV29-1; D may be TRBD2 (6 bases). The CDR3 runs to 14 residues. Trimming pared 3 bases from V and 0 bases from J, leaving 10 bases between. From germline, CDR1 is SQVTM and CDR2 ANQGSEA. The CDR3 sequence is CSVEGRDSTDTQYF. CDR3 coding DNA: TGCAGCGTTGAGGGGCGGGACAGCACAGATACGCAGTATTTT.

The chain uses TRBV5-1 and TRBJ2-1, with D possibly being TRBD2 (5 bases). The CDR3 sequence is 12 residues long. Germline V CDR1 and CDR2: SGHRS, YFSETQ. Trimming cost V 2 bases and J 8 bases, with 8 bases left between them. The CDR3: CASSFVRDEQFF. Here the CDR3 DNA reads TGCGCCAGCAGCTTTGTGCGGGATGAGCAGTTCTTC. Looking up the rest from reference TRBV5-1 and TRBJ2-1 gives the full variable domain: KAGVTQTPRYLIKTRGQQVTLSCSPISGHRSVSWYQQTPGQGLQFLFEYFSETQRNKGNFPGRFSGRQFSNSRSEMNVSTLELGDSALYLCASSFVRDEQFFGPGTRLTVL.

DNA for the CDR3: TGTGCCTGGAGCGGGGACTTCCGGAGGGAAAACACCATATATTTT. Protein: CAWSGDFRRENTIYF. V usage is TRBV30 and J usage is TRBJ1-3; D is possibly TRBD1 (5 bases). Germline loops: CDR1 GTSNPN, CDR2 SVGIG (reference sequence). V shed 3 bases and J shed 6 bases, with 18 bases lying between them. The CDR3 contains 15 residues.

The CDR3 is CASSIQPTGWRDYGYTF. The CDR3 region has the DNA TGTGCCAGCAGCATACAACCGACAGGGTGGCGAGACTATGGCTACACCTTC. This chain uses TRBV28 with TRBJ1-2, with 7 bases that match TRBD1. This CDR3 region has 17 residues. In germline, CDR1 is MDHEN, CDR2 SYDVKM. Trimming took 6 bases from V and 3 from J; bases not matched to a gene: 16.

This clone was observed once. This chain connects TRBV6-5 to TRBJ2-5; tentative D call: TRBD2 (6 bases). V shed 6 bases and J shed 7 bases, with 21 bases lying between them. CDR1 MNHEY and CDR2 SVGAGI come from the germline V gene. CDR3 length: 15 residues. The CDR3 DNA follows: TGTGCCAGCAGCCCCCTAGGAGGGGACGGAGCGACCCAGTACTTC. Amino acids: CASSPLGGDGATQYF.

CDR3 DNA: TGTGCCAGCCGGCGAGGGGGAAGCTCCTACAATGAGCAGTTCTTC. This sequence encodes CASRRGGSSYNEQFF. The rearrangement links TRBV14 to TRBJ2-1, with a tentative D call TRBD1 (6 bases). The CDR3 is made up of 15 amino acids. V lost 8 bases and J lost 0, with 14 bases in between. CDR1 is SGHDN, CDR2 FVKESK, per germline.

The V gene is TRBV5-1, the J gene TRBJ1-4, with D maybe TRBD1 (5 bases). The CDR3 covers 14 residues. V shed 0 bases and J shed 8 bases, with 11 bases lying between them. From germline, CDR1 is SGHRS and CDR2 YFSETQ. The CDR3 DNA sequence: TGCGCCAGCAGCTTGGGACAGCCTTCCGAAAAACTGTTTTTT. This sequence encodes CASSLGQPSEKLFF.

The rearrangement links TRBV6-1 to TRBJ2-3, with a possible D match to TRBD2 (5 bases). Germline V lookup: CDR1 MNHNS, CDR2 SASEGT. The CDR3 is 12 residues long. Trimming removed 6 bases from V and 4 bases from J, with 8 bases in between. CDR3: CASRADSDTQYF. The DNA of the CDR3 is TGTGCCAGCAGGGCGGACTCAGATACGCAGTATTTT.

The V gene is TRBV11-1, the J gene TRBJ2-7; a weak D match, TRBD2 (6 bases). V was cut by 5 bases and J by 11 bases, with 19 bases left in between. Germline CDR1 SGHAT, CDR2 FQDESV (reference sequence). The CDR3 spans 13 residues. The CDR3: CASSPLGGKEEYF. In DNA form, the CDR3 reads TGTGCCAGCAGCCCCCTGGGCGGGAAGGAGGAGTACTTC.

CDR3 region: CATSPAAGANRYGYTF. In DNA form, the CDR3 reads TGTGCCACCAGTCCCGCGGCAGGGGCCAATAGGTATGGCTACACCTTC. The gene calls are TRBV15 and TRBJ1-2; the D gene is possibly TRBD1 (6 bases). Looked up from germline, CDR1 is LNHNV and CDR2 is YYDKDF (reference sequence). V shed 6 bases and J shed 5 bases, with 22 bases lying between them. This CDR3 contains 16 residues.

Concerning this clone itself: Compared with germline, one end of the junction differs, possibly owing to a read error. CDR3 residues: CSSSPHRDPILPLDTIYF. CDR3 bases: TGTTCCAGCAGCCCCCACCGGGATCCGATACTACCTCTGGACACCATATATTTT. V and J are TRBV7-9 and TRBJ1-3; the D is unclear. Per the germline V gene, CDR1 is SEHNR and CDR2 is FQNEAQ (reference sequence). This CDR3 region has 18 residues.

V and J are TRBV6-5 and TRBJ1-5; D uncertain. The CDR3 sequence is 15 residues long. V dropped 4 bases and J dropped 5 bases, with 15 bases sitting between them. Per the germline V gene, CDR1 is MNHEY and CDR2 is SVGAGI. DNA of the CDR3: TGTGCCAGCAGTTTACACAGTGGGCCCGATCAGCCCCAGCATTTT. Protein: CASSLHSGPDQPQHF.

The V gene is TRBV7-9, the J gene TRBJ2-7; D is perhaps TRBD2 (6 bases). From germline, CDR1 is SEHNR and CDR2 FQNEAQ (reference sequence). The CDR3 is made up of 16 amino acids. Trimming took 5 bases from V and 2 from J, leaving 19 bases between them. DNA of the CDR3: TGTGCCAGCAGCAGGGTGGGTGGGAGGATAACCTACGAGCAGTACTTC. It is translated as CASSRVGGRITYEQYF.

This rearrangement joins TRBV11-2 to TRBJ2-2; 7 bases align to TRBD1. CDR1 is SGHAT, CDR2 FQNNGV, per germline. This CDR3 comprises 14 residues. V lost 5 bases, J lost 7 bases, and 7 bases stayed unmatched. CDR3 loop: CASSPGYRGGELFF. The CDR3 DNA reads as TGTGCCAGCAGCCCAGGGTACAGGGGCGGGGAGCTGTTTTTT. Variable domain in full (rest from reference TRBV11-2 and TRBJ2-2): EAGVAQSPRYKIIEKRQSVAFWCNPISGHATLYWYQQILGQGPKLLIQFQNNGVVDDSQLPKDRFSAERLKGVDSTLKIQPAKLEDSAVYLCASSPGYRGGELFFGEGSRLTVL.

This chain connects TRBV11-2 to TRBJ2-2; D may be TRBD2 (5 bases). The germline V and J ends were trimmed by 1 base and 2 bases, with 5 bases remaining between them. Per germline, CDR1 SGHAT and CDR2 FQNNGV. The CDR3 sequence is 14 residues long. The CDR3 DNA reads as TGTGCCAGCAGCTTAGCGGGAAACACCGGGGAGCTGTTTTTT. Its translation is CASSLAGNTGELFF.

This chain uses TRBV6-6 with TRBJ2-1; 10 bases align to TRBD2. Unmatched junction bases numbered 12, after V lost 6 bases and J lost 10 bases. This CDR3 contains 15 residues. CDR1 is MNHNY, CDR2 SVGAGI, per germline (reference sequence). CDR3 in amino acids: CASSPGTSVREEQFF. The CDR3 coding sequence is TGTGCCAGCAGCCCTGGGACTAGCGTTCGCGAAGAGCAGTTCTTC.